The entry that follows covers one T cell receptor beta chain sequence. Its antigen is undetermined. The CDR3 length is 13 residues. In germline, CDR1 is SGHRS, CDR2 YFSETQ. The V end was cut by 2 bases, the J end by 7 bases, with 10 bases between. The sample comes from a study of high-grade serous ovarian cancer treatment subgroups. Overall study context: Samples averaged approximately 15,000 reads and 6,900 or so unique TCR beta rearrangements. Study-level points and caveats: These tumor repertoires lack spatial information from bulk sequencing. CDR1 and CDR2 were left unanalyzed; analyses focused on CDR3.

The tumor samples were collected prior to definitive surgery or chemotherapy. TCRdb's copy holds only in-frame clones and misses some; the assay was immunoSEQ multiplex PCR. The sample lists a few thousand clones; 55% to 80% were seen once. The sequenced sample consisted of tumor tissue. The V call is TRBV5-1, the J call TRBJ1-5; D is undetermined. The source of this sequence is a human donor with high-grade serous ovarian cancer. The CDR3 sequence is CASSFEGYQPQHF. CDR3 DNA sequence: TGCGCCAGCAGCTTTGAGGGCTACCAGCCCCAGCATTTT.